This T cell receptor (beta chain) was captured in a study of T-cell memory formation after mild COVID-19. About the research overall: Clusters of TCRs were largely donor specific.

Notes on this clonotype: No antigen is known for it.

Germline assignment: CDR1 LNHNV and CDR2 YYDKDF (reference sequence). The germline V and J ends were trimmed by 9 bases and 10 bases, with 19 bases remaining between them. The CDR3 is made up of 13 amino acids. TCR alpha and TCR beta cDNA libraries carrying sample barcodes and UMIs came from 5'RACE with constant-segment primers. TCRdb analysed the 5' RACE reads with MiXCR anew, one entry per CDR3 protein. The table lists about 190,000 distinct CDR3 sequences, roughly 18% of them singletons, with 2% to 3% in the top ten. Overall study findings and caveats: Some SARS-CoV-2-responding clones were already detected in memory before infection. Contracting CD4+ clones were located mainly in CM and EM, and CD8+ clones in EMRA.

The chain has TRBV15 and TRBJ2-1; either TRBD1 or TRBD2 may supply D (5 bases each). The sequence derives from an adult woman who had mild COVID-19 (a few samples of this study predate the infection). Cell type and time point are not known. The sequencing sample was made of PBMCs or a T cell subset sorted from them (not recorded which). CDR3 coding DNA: TGTGCCACGGGGGAGTGGGTCGAAGGGGAGCAGTTCTTC. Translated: CATGEWVEGEQFF.